This T cell receptor (beta chain) derives from a study of T cell therapy after organ transplantation. Across the study: A median of 1.92 x 10^8 CMV-specific T cells was infused in 2 to 6 doses. Points from the study as a whole: Endogenous clonotypes not in therapy products appeared after therapy alongside transferred ones.

Indicated time point: 20-29 weeks after completion of therapy. The ends lost 1 base at V and 3 bases at J; junction bases unmatched: 5. The CDR3 covers 16 residues. Germline V CDR1 and CDR2: MGHDK, SYGVNS. In the case of this clone: Its antigen is still unknown.

TCRdb keeps only in-frame clones here, not all; method: immunoSEQ multiplex PCR. The profile shows around 19,000 clones, about 83% of them singletons. The sample in question was CD8+ T cells from blood, obtained after autologous CMV-specific T cell therapy. The V call is TRBV25-1, the J call TRBJ2-1; 8 bases agree with TRBD1. This TCR was recovered from a human patient who had received a solid organ transplant and had CMV disease. Some of these T cells may belong to the graft donor. CDR3 coding DNA: TGTGCCAGCAGTGAATTAAACAGGGGGGACTACAATGAGCAGTTCTTC. Translation: CASSELNRGDYNEQFF.